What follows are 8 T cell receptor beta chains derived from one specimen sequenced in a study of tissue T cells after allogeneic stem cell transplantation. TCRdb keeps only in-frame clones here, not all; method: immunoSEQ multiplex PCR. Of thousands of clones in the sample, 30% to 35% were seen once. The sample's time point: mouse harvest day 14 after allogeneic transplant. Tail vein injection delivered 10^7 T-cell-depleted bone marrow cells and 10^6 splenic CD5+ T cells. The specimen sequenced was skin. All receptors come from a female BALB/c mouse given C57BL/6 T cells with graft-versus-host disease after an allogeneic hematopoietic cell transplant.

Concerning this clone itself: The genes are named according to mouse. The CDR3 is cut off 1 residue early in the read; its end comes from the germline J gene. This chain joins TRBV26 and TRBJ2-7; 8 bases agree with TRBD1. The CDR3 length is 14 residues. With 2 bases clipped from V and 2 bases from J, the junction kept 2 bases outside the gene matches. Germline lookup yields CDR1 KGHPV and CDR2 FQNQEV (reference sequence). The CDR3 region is CASSLGQGTYEQYF. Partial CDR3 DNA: TGTGCCAGCAGTCTGGGACAGGGAACCTATGAACAGTAC.

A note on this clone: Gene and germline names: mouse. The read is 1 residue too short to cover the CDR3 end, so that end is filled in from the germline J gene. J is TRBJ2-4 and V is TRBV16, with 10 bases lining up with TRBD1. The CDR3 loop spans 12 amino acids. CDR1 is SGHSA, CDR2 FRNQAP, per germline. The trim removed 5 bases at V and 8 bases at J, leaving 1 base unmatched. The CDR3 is CASSRDRGTLYF. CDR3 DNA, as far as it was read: TGTGCAAGCAGCCGGGACAGGGGCACCTTGTAC.

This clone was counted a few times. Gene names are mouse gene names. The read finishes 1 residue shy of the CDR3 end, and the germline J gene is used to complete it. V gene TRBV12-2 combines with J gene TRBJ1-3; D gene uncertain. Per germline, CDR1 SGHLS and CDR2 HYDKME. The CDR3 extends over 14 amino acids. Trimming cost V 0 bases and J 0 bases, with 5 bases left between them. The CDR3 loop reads CASSLGDSGNTLYF. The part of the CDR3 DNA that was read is TGTGCCAGCTCTCTCGGGGATTCTGGAAATACGCTCTAT.

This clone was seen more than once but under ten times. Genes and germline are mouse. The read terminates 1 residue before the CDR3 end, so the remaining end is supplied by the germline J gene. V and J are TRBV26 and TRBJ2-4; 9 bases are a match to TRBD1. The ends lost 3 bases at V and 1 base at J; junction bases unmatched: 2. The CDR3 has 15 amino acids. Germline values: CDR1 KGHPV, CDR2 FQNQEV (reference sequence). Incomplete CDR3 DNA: TGTGCCAGCAGTCTAACAGGGGGCCGTCAAAACACCTTGTAC. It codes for CASSLTGGRQNTLY. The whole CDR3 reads CASSLTGGRQNTLYF.

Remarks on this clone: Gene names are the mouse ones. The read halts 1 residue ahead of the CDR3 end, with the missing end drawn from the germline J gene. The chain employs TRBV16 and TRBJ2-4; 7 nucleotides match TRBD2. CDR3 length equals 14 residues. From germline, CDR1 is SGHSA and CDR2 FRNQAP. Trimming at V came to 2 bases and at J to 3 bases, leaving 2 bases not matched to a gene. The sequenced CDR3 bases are TGTGCAAGCAGCTTAACTGGGGCCCAAAACACCTTGTAC. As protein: CASSLTGAQNTLY. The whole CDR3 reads CASSLTGAQNTLYF. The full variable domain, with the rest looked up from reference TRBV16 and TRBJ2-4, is NAGVIQTPRHKVTGKGQEATLWCEPISGHSAVFWYRQTIVQGLEFLTYFRNQAPIDDSGMPKERFSAQMPNQSHSTLKIQSTQPQDSAVYLCASSLTGAQNTLYFGAGTRLSVL.

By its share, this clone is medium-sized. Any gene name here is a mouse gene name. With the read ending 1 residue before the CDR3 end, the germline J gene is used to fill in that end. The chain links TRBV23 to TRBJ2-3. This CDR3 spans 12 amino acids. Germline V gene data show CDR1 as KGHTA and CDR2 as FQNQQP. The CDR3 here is CSSSQSPQTLYF. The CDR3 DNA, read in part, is TGCTCCAGCAGTCAATCGCCCCAAACGCTGTAT.

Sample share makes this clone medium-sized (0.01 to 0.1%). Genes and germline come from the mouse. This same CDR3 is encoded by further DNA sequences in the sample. This CDR3 is CASSLQANSDYTF. The covered CDR3 bases are TGTGCCAGCAGTCTACAGGCAAACTCCGACTACACC. The chain is built from TRBV26 and TRBJ1-2, with D maybe TRBD1 (5 bases). The read ends 1 residue early relative to the CDR3; the germline J gene fills the gap. Trimming cost V 3 bases and J 0 bases, with 5 bases left between them. The germline V gene encodes CDR1 KGHPV and CDR2 FQNQEV (reference sequence). The CDR3 consists of 13 residues. The full variable domain, completed using reference TRBV26 and TRBJ1-2, is NSKVIQTPRYLVKGQGQKAKMRCIPEKGHPVVFWYQQNKNNEFKFLINFQNQEVLQQIDMTEKRFSAECPSNSPCSLEIQSSEAGDSALYLCASSLQANSDYTFGSGTRLLVI.

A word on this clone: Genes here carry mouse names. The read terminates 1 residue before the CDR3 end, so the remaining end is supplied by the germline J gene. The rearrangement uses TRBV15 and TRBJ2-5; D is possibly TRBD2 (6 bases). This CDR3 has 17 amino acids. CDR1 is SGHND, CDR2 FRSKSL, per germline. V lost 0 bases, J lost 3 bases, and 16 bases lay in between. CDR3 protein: CASSLAPGWGPQDTQYF. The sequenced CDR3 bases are TGTGCCAGCAGTTTAGCGCCGGGCTGGGGCCCACAAGACACCCAGTAC. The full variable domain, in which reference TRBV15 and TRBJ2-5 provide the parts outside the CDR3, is DAGVTQTPRHEVAEKGQTIILKCEPVSGHNDLFWYRQTKIQGLELLSYFRSKSLMEDGGAFKDRFKAEMLNSSFSTLKIQPTEPKDSAVYLCASSLAPGWGPQDTQYFGPGTRLLVL.